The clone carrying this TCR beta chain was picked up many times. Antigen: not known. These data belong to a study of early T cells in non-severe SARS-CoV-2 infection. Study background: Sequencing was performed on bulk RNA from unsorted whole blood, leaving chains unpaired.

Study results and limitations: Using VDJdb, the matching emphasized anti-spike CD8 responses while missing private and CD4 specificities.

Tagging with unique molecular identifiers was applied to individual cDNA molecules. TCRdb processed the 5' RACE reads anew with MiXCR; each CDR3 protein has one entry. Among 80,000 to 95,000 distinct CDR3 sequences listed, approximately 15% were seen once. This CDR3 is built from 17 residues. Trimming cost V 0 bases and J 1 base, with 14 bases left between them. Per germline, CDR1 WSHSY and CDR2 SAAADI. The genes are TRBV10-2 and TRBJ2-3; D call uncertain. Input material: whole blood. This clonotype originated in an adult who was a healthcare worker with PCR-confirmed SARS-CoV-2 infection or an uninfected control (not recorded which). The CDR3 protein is CASSESRLRPGTDTQYF. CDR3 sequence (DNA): TGCGCCAGCAGTGAGTCGCGACTCCGACCTGGCACAGATACGCAGTATTTT.